The T cell receptor beta chain under discussion was sequenced for a study of tumor and adjacent non-tumor tissue in lung cancer. No cell sorting was done before RNA was extracted from the tissue. The normal lung tissue was taken more than 3 cm from the tumor edge. Between August and November 2014, newly diagnosed, chemotherapy-naive lung cancer patients underwent thoracic surgery in China. Three rounds of nested PCR, following a modified ARM-PCR protocol, produced the TCRbeta library. Each CDR3 protein gets one entry after TCRdb re-called the multiplex PCR reads with MiXCR. The data hold fewer than 75,000 distinct CDR3 sequences, with roughly three quarters observed a single time. Germline V lookup: CDR1 SGHAT, CDR2 FQDESV (reference sequence). With 5 bases removed from V and 6 bases from J, the gap between germline ends came to 17 bases. The CDR3 length is 15 residues.

J is TRBJ2-1 and V is TRBV11-1; D unresolved. This clonotype was obtained from a man aged 55 to 70 with non-small cell lung cancer. Sequenced input: distant non-tumor lung tissue. CDR3 protein: CASSLDTYRSNEQFF. The CDR3 nucleotides read TGTGCCAGCAGCCTCGACACCTATAGAAGCAATGAGCAGTTCTTC.